This T cell receptor beta chain appears in the sequencing data of a study of cytotoxic CD8 clonotypes in ibrutinib-treated CLL. Repertoires were generated with immunoSEQ multiplex PCR, while TCRdb's copy carries only in-frame clones and drops some. The sample includes fewer than 150,000 clones, around 84% of them seen just once. Trimming at V came to 5 bases and at J to 6 bases, leaving 9 bases not matched to a gene. This CDR3 is 14 amino acids long. Looked up from germline, CDR1 is LNHDA and CDR2 is SQIVND (reference sequence). The genes are TRBV19 and TRBJ2-7; TRBD1 agrees at 8 bases. This receptor was taken from a human donor with chronic lymphocytic leukemia. This sample comprised PBMCs, obtained after 24 months of ibrutinib treatment. CDR3 DNA sequence: TGTGCCAGTAGTCGTCCAGGGGGCCCTTTCGAGCAGTACTTC. It specifies CASSRPGGPFEQYF.